This TCR beta chain was recorded in a study of T cell responses to AZD1222 COVID-19 vaccine. About this clone itself: What it binds is unknown.

Measured with immunoSEQ multiplex PCR; TCRdb has only the in-frame clones, and not every one. The sample consists of around 140,000 clones, approximately 93% of them appearing once. General study points: Among vaccine-associated CD4 TCRs, coverage spanned spike, with dominance at 160-218 and 743-854. Donors in the cohort were predominantly white British and more often female, and clonal diversity was possibly underestimated.

This clonotype was sampled from an adult in good health. The sequences come from peripheral blood, collected on day 0 of AZD1222 vaccination.

This CDR3 is CASSFWVQPSDREDTIYF. CDR3 DNA sequence: TGTGCCAGCAGCTTTTGGGTGCAACCTTCGGACAGGGAAGACACCATATATTTT. This chain links TRBV5-6 with TRBJ1-3, with 8 bases that match TRBD1. V trimming: 2 bases; J trimming: 8 bases; junction bases outside the gene matches: 18. Germline values: CDR1 SGHDT, CDR2 YYEEEE. This CDR3 spans 18 amino acids.